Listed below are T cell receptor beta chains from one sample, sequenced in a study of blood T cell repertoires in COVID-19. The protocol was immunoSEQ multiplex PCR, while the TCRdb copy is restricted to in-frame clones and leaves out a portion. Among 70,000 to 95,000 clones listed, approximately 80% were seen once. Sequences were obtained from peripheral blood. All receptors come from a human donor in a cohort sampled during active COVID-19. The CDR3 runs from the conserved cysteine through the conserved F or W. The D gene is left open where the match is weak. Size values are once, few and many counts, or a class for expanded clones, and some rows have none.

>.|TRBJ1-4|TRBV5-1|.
CASSLGGSTNEKLFF
TGCGCCAGCAGCTTGGGAGGGTCGACTAATGAAAAACTGTTTTTT
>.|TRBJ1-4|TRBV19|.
CASSLRGEKLFF
TGTGCCAGTAGTCTTAGGGGTGAAAAACTGTTTTTT
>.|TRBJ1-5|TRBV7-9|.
CASSLLQGQPQHF
TGTGCCAGCAGCTTACTGCAGGGGCAGCCCCAGCATTTT
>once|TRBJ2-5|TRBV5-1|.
CASSLTGTEETQYF
TGCGCCAGCAGCTTGACAGGGACGGAAGAGACCCAGTACTTC
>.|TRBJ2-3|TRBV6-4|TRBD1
CASSEEGRGRGDTQYF
TGTGCCAGCAGTGAAGAAGGCAGGGGGCGCGGAGATACGCAGTATTTT
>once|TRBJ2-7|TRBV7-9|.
CASSQDTYYEQYF
TGTGCCAGCAGCCAGGACACATACTACGAGCAGTACTTC
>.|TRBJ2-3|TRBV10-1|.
CASSDWSGRRDTQYF
TGCGCCAGCAGTGACTGGTCAGGGCGGAGAGATACGCAGTATTTT
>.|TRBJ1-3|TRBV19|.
CASSIGRTASGNTIYF
TGTGCCAGTAGTATCGGTCGTACAGCCTCTGGAAACACCATATATTTT
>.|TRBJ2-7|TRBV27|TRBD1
CASSPDRAYEQYF
TGTGCCAGCAGTCCGGACAGGGCCTACGAGCAGTACTTC
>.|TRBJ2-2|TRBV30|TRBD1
CAWRTPGQGNTGELFF
TGTGCCTGGAGGACCCCGGGACAGGGAAACACCGGGGAGCTGTTTTTT
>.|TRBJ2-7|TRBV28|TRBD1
CASSLGQGHLEYF
TGTGCCAGCAGTTTAGGACAGGGCCATCTAGAGTACTTC
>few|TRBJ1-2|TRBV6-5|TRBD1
CASSYDLWTGSDGYTF
TGTGCCAGCAGTTACGACCTCTGGACAGGGTCAGATGGCTACACCTTC
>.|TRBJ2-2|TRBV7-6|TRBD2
CASRPRAGGDTGELFF
TGTGCCAGCAGACCAAGGGCGGGGGGCGACACCGGGGAGCTGTTTTTT
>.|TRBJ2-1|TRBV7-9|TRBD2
CASSLARLAAYNEQFF
TGTGCCAGCAGCTTAGCGAGACTAGCGGCTTACAATGAGCAGTTCTTC
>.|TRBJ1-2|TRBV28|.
CASSSLKHGYTF
TGTGCCAGCAGTTCCCTCAAGCATGGCTACACCTTC
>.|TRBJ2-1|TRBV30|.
CAWSTDWEQFF
TGTGCCTGGAGTACGGACTGGGAGCAGTTCTTC
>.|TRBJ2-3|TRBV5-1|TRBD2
CASSFISGGTDTQYF
TGCGCCAGCAGCTTTATTAGCGGGGGGACAGATACGCAGTATTTT
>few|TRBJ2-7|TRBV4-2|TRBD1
CASRSTGGVEQYF
TGTGCCAGCAGATCGACAGGGGGAGTCGAGCAGTACTTC
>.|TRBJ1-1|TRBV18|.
CASSPTGTRGTEAFF
TGTGCCAGCTCACCTACCGGGACTAGGGGGACTGAAGCTTTCTTT
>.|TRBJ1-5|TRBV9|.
CASSAGQNQPQHF
TGTGCCAGCAGCGCCGGACAGAATCAGCCCCAGCATTTT
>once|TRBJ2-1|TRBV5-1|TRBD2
CASSSLTSGGGNEQFF
TGCGCCAGCAGCTCTCTGACTAGCGGGGGGGGCAATGAGCAGTTCTTC
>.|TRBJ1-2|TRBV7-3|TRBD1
CASSLSGQPYGYTF
TGTGCCAGCAGCTTATCGGGACAGCCCTATGGCTACACCTTC
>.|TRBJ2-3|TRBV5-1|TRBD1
CASSRTGFTDTQYF
TGCGCCAGCAGCCGGACAGGGTTTACAGATACGCAGTATTTT
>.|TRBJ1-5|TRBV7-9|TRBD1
CASSSTGDSNQPQHF
TGTGCCAGCAGCTCGACAGGGGATAGCAATCAGCCCCAGCATTTT
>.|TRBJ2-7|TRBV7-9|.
CASGRGSYEQYF
TGTGCCAGCGGAAGGGGGTCCTACGAGCAGTACTTC
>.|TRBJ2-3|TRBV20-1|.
CSASGGGRTDTQYF
TGCAGTGCTAGTGGGGGGGGCCGCACAGATACGCAGTATTTT
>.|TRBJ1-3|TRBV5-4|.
CASSPGQRDTIYF
TGTGCCAGCAGCCCTGGACAGCGAGACACCATATATTTT